The 2 T cell receptor beta chains below come from one sample, sequenced in a study of T cells in Graves' hyperthyroidism and ophthalmopathy. Researchers amplified the TCR beta CDR3 regions from RNA transcripts. The HTBI set primed first-round TCR CDR3 RT-PCR. One entry per CDR3 protein results from TCRdb running MiXCR on the multiplex PCR reads. The sample lists fewer than 700,000 distinct CDR3 sequences; 15% to 20% were seen once. Source material: blood. These receptor sequences come from a woman under 40 with Graves' hyperthyroidism.

This clonotype was counted a few times. The V call is TRBV10-3, the J call TRBJ2-5; D possibly corresponds to TRBD2 (6 bases). The V end lost 3 bases, the J end lost 0 bases, and 8 bases lay between the germline ends. Germline assignment: CDR1 ENHRY and CDR2 SYGVKD. The CDR3 totals 14 residues. The CDR3 loop is CAISEREYQETQYF. The CDR3 DNA reads TGTGCCATCAGTGAACGGGAGTACCAAGAGACCCAGTACTTC.

This clonotype was picked up a small number of times. The chain joins TRBV15 to TRBJ2-3, with TRBD2 matching over 7 bases. The V gene's germline CDR1 is LNHNV and CDR2 YYDKDF (reference sequence). CDR3 length: 16 residues. With V trimmed by 3 bases and J by 4 bases, 10 bases remained unmatched. This CDR3 reads CATSSKSGIVADTQYF. In nucleotides, the CDR3 is TGTGCCACCAGCAGTAAGAGCGGGATTGTGGCAGATACGCAGTATTTT.